A selection of T cell receptor beta chains follows, all from one sample in a study of blood T cell repertoires in COVID-19. This table comes from immunoSEQ multiplex PCR, and its TCRdb copy is limited to in-frame clones, with some not included. The sample lists about 140,000 clones; 84% were seen once. Sequenced sample: PBMCs or T cells enriched from blood (not recorded which). The receptors were gathered from a woman aged 50 to 60 with acute COVID-19. Each CDR3 is given with its conserved first and last residue. The order of the fields is J gene, clone size, D gene, V gene, CDR3 protein, CDR3 DNA. A D gene is named only where the DNA matches it firmly. Some rows mark clone size as missing; the rest say once, few, many or name a class of expanded clone.

TRBJ2-7 | - | - | TRBV11-2 | CASSLSRGSEQYF | TGTGCCAGCAGCTTATCCAGGGGCTCTGAGCAGTACTTC
TRBJ1-6 | - | - | TRBV10-3 | CAISEPNSPLHF | TGTGCCATCAGTGAGCCGAATTCACCCCTCCACTTT
TRBJ1-5 | - | TRBD1 | TRBV7-9 | CASSLVRSGGYSNQPQHF | TGTGCCAGCAGCTTAGTTCGTTCAGGGGGCTATAGCAATCAGCCCCAGCATTTT
TRBJ2-1 | - | TRBD1 | TRBV7-9 | CASSPQGAPGNEQFF | TGTGCCAGCAGCCCTCAGGGGGCGCCGGGGAATGAGCAGTTCTTC
TRBJ2-7 | - | - | TRBV2 | CASRRQTYSSYEQYF | TGTGCCAGCAGGCGACAGACCTACAGCTCCTACGAGCAGTACTTC
TRBJ2-2 | - | TRBD2 | TRBV24-1 | CATSDGGTPTGELFF | TGTGCCACCAGTGACGGGGGGACCCCCACCGGGGAGCTGTTTTTT
TRBJ2-7 | - | TRBD1 | TRBV15 | CATSKRWGTGEATYEQYF | TGTGCCACCAGCAAGAGGTGGGGAACAGGGGAAGCAACCTACGAGCAGTACTTC
TRBJ1-5 | - | - | TRBV6-5 | CASRSRTMDNQPQHF | TGTGCCAGCAGATCCAGGACAATGGACAATCAGCCCCAGCATTTT
TRBJ2-3 | - | TRBD2 | TRBV7-7 | CASSLSSGRTDTQYF | TGTGCTAGCAGCTTATCTAGCGGGAGAACAGATACGCAGTATTTT
TRBJ1-1 | - | - | TRBV28 | CASSLGGKRVTEAFF | TGTGCCAGCAGTTTGGGGGGAAAAAGGGTCACTGAAGCTTTCTTT
TRBJ2-5 | - | TRBD2 | TRBV29-1 | CSLGGLAGVRETQYF | TGCAGCCTGGGCGGACTAGCGGGAGTTAGAGAGACCCAGTACTTC
TRBJ2-3 | - | TRBD2 | TRBV9 | CASSVEVAGGSGRLSTDTQYF | TGTGCCAGCAGCGTAGAGGTCGCCGGGGGTAGCGGGAGACTTAGCACAGATACGCAGTATTTT
TRBJ1-4 | - | - | TRBV15 | CATSTRTGIEKLFF | TGTGCCACCAGCACCCGGACGGGAATAGAAAAACTGTTTTTT
TRBJ1-2 | - | - | TRBV19 | CASSIDPDYGYTF | TGTGCCAGTAGTATAGATCCCGACTATGGCTACACCTTC
TRBJ1-1 | - | - | TRBV9 | CASSPGLGTEAFF | TGTGCCAGCAGCCCCGGACTCGGAACTGAAGCTTTCTTT
TRBJ2-2 | - | - | TRBV19 | CASSRLAEPNTGELFF | TGTGCCAGTAGTAGATTAGCGGAACCCAACACCGGGGAGCTGTTTTTT
TRBJ1-6 | - | - | TRBV7-3 | CASSLNGQGNSPLHF | TGTGCCAGCAGCTTAAATGGGCAGGGTAATTCACCCCTCCACTTT
TRBJ1-4 | few | - | TRBV4-2 | CASSLRGGPNEKLFF | TGTGCCAGCAGCCTCAGAGGGGGACCCAATGAAAAACTGTTTTTT
TRBJ1-2 | - | TRBD1 | TRBV2 | CASTFRQGNGYTF | TGTGCCAGCACTTTTAGACAGGGGAATGGCTACACCTTC
TRBJ2-1 | - | TRBD2 | TRBV6-2/TRBV6-3 | CASSYGLASNEQFF | TGTGCCAGCAGTTACGGACTAGCGAGTAATGAGCAGTTCTTC
TRBJ2-5 | - | TRBD2 | TRBV27 | CASRASGRQETQYF | TGTGCCAGCAGGGCTAGCGGGAGGCAAGAGACCCAGTACTTC
TRBJ1-2 | - | TRBD1 | TRBV9 | CASSPSTGNYGYTF | TGTGCCAGCAGCCCTTCGACAGGGAACTATGGCTACACCTTC
TRBJ2-5 | - | - | TRBV21-1 | CASSPPFSGEDETQYF | TGTGCCAGCAGCCCCCCGTTTAGCGGGGAGGACGAGACCCAGTACTTC
TRBJ1-4 | - | TRBD1 | TRBV5-6 | CASSINRDRGDLWREKLFF | TGTGCCAGCAGCATAAACCGGGACAGGGGAGATCTGTGGCGTGAAAAACTGTTTTTT
TRBJ2-1 | - | - | TRBV3-1/TRBV3-2 | CASSQVGERPHNEQFF | TGTGCCAGCAGCCAAGTTGGGGAGCGGCCCCACAATGAGCAGTTCTTC
TRBJ2-4 | - | TRBD1 | TRBV5-8 | CASSPGQTLAKNIQYF | TGTGCCAGCAGCCCGGGACAGACACTAGCCAAAAACATTCAGTACTTC
TRBJ2-3 | - | TRBD2 | TRBV19 | CASRIAGERTDTQYF | TGTGCCAGTAGGATCGCGGGAGAACGCACAGATACGCAGTATTTT